The 16 T cell receptor beta chains given below trace back to one sample, sequenced in a study of shared clonotypes between healthy human individuals. Profiling relied on immunoSEQ multiplex PCR, and the TCRdb table lists in-frame clones only, not all of them. The table records 2 million to 2.5 million clones, approximately 94% of them present only once. What was sequenced was naive CD4+ T cells sorted from blood. Subset denoted: CD45RA+ positively selected. These receptors came from a man in his late teens or twenties in good health.

With regard to this clone: Different DNA sequences within this sample yield the same CDR3. This chain joins TRBV4-1 and TRBJ2-7, with 12 bases lining up with TRBD2. The germline gives CDR1 MGHRA, CDR2 YSYEKL. This CDR3 has 17 amino acids. V lost 1 base, J lost 1 base, and 5 bases stayed unmatched. The CDR3 DNA follows: TGCGCCAGCAGCCAAGGACTAGCGGGAGTTGGATCCTACGAGCAGTACTTC. It specifies CASSQGLAGVGSYEQYF.

The chain employs TRBV28 and TRBJ1-2; D is unclear. In germline, CDR1 is MDHEN, CDR2 SYDVKM. CDR3 length equals 14 residues. V was cut by 2 bases and J by 4 bases, with 11 bases left in between. The CDR3 nucleotides read TGTGCCAGCAGTTTAGGACTGCTCGGCTATGGCTACACCTTC. Protein product: CASSLGLLGYGYTF.

V and J are TRBV6-1 and TRBJ1-1, with 8 nucleotides matching TRBD1. Trimming at V came to 3 bases and at J to 5 bases, leaving 8 bases not matched to a gene. There are 15 residues in the CDR3. CDR1 MNHNS and CDR2 SASEGT come from the germline V gene. The CDR3 reads CASSDRQGAKTEAFF. CDR3 nucleotides: TGTGCCAGCAGTGATCGGCAGGGGGCGAAGACTGAAGCTTTCTTT.

As to this clone: Other DNA sequences from this sample encode an identical CDR3 as well. J is TRBJ2-7 and V is TRBV6-5; TRBD2 matches 8 bases. The germline CDR1 and CDR2 sequences are MNHEY and SVGAGI. The CDR3 is made up of 15 amino acids. V shed 0 bases and J 2 bases; nucleotides not matched to a gene: 3. The CDR3: CASSYSRGGTYEQYF. The CDR3 DNA reads as TGTGCCAGCAGTTACTCCCGGGGGGGGACCTACGAGCAGTACTTC.

The rearrangement joins TRBV6-5 to TRBJ2-7, with 7 positions matching TRBD2. This CDR3 contains 15 residues. The junction had 5 bases not matched to a gene; V was cut back by 0 bases and J by 3 bases. Germline CDR1 and CDR2: MNHEY and SVGAGI. CDR3 sequence: CASSYSAGRLYEQYF. CDR3 coding DNA: TGTGCCAGCAGTTACTCCGCCGGGAGGCTCTACGAGCAGTACTTC.

The CDR3 loop reads CSVESPRGQAYEQYF. The CDR3 DNA reads as TGCAGCGTTGAATCACCTAGGGGACAGGCCTACGAGCAGTACTTC. The V gene is TRBV29-1, the J gene TRBJ2-7; 8 nucleotides align to TRBD1. Germline assignment: CDR1 SQVTM and CDR2 ANQGSEA. The junction had 8 bases not matched to a gene; V was cut back by 2 bases and J by 2 bases. This CDR3 comprises 15 residues.

J is TRBJ1-2 and V is TRBV28; TRBD1 matches at 9 bases. Germline CDR1 is MDHEN and CDR2 is SYDVKM. J was trimmed by 8 bases and V by 4 bases; bases with no gene match: 5. The CDR3 totals 13 residues. CDR3 amino acids: CASSYPGQGGYTF. CDR3 DNA sequence: TGTGCCAGCAGTTACCCGGGACAGGGAGGCTACACCTTC.

The chain uses TRBV5-1 and TRBJ2-1; weak D call: TRBD2 (6 bases). CDR3 length: 15 residues. The germline gives CDR1 SGHRS, CDR2 YFSETQ. Trimming stripped 6 bases from V and 0 bases from J, with 13 bases between. CDR3 DNA: TGCGCCAGCACCGGGACTCGAGGCTCCTACAATGAGCAGTTCTTC. This sequence encodes CASTGTRGSYNEQFF.

The chain employs TRBV5-4 and TRBJ2-2; 10 bases map to TRBD1. The germline CDR1 and CDR2 sequences are SGHNT and YYREEE (reference sequence). The CDR3 runs to 16 residues. V lost 4 bases and J lost 3; bases outside the gene matches: 6. This CDR3 is CASSQGQGFYTGELFF. The CDR3, as DNA: TGTGCCAGCAGCCAGGGACAGGGGTTCTACACCGGGGAGCTGTTTTTT. Full variable domain (missing parts from reference TRBV5-4 and TRBJ2-2): ETGVTQSPTHLIKTRGQQVTLRCSSQSGHNTVSWYQQALGQGPQFIFQYYREEENGRGNFPPRFSGLQFPNYSSELNVNALELDDSALYLCASSQGQGFYTGELFFGEGSRLTVL.

This clone was recorded only once. The chain combines TRBV2 with TRBJ2-1; D is ambiguous. CDR3 length: 13 residues. Trimming removed 1 base at V and 9 bases at J, with 10 bases between. Per germline, CDR1 SNHLY and CDR2 FYNNEI. The CDR3 sequence: CASSEVKGGEQFF. CDR3 bases: TGTGCCAGCAGTGAAGTCAAGGGCGGTGAGCAGTTCTTC.

A word on this clone: This CDR3 is also generated by other DNA sequences in the sample. This chain connects TRBV11-2 to TRBJ2-5, with D hard to call. CDR3 length equals 13 residues. The germline V and J ends were trimmed by 0 bases and 5 bases, with 7 bases remaining between them. The germline V gene encodes CDR1 SGHAT and CDR2 FQNNGV. The CDR3 bases are TGTGCCAGCAGCTTAGATTTCCGGGAGACCCAGTACTTC. Protein product: CASSLDFRETQYF.

The V gene is TRBV7-8, the J gene TRBJ1-1; D not certain. Looked up from germline, CDR1 is SGHVS and CDR2 is FQNEAQ. The germline V and J ends were trimmed by 1 base and 2 bases, with 8 bases remaining between them. There are 14 residues in the CDR3. CDR3 coding DNA: TGTGCCAGCAGCTTAGAAGCGCTTAACACTGAAGCTTTCTTT. Translation gives CASSLEALNTEAFF.

This rearrangement joins TRBV2 to TRBJ1-2; 8 bases are shared with TRBD1. From germline, CDR1 is SNHLY and CDR2 FYNNEI. V lost 2 bases and J lost 6; bases outside the gene matches: 5. CDR3 size: 14 residues. The chain's CDR3 is CASSENGQGNGYTF. The DNA of the CDR3 is TGTGCCAGCAGTGAAAATGGACAGGGAAATGGCTACACCTTC.

This rearrangement joins TRBV7-8 to TRBJ1-3; D ambiguous. V lost 2 bases and J lost 2, with 16 bases in between. Germline CDR1 and CDR2: SGHVS and FQNEAQ. The CDR3 extends over 17 amino acids. CDR3 coding DNA: TGTGCCAGCAGCTTAAATTTTCGGGATTCTACTGGAAACACCATATATTTT. It specifies CASSLNFRDSTGNTIYF.

The rearrangement uses TRBV7-9 and TRBJ1-4, with TRBD1 matching 7 bases. V dropped 5 bases and J dropped 0; count of bases not matched to a gene: 6. The CDR3 totals 16 residues. Germline CDR1 is SEHNR and CDR2 is FQNEAQ (reference sequence). The CDR3 region has the DNA TGTGCCAGCAGCGCCCTGGACAGGACAACTAATGAAAAACTGTTTTTT. It codes for CASSALDRTTNEKLFF.

The rearrangement uses TRBV19 and TRBJ2-1, with 8 bases aligning to TRBD1. Germline CDR1 LNHDA, CDR2 SQIVND (reference sequence). The CDR3 is 17 amino acids. The ends lost 2 bases at V and 5 bases at J; junction bases unmatched: 11. Written as DNA, the CDR3 is TGTGCCAGTAGTATATCGCATTGGGGACAGGAACACAATGAGCAGTTCTTC. Translation: CASSISHWGQEHNEQFF. Full variable domain (missing parts from reference TRBV19 and TRBJ2-1): DGGITQSPKYLFRKEGQNVTLSCEQNLNHDAMYWYRQDPGQGLRLIYYSQIVNDFQKGDIAEGYSVSREKKESFPLTVTSAQKNPTAFYLCASSISHWGQEHNEQFFGPGTRLTVL.